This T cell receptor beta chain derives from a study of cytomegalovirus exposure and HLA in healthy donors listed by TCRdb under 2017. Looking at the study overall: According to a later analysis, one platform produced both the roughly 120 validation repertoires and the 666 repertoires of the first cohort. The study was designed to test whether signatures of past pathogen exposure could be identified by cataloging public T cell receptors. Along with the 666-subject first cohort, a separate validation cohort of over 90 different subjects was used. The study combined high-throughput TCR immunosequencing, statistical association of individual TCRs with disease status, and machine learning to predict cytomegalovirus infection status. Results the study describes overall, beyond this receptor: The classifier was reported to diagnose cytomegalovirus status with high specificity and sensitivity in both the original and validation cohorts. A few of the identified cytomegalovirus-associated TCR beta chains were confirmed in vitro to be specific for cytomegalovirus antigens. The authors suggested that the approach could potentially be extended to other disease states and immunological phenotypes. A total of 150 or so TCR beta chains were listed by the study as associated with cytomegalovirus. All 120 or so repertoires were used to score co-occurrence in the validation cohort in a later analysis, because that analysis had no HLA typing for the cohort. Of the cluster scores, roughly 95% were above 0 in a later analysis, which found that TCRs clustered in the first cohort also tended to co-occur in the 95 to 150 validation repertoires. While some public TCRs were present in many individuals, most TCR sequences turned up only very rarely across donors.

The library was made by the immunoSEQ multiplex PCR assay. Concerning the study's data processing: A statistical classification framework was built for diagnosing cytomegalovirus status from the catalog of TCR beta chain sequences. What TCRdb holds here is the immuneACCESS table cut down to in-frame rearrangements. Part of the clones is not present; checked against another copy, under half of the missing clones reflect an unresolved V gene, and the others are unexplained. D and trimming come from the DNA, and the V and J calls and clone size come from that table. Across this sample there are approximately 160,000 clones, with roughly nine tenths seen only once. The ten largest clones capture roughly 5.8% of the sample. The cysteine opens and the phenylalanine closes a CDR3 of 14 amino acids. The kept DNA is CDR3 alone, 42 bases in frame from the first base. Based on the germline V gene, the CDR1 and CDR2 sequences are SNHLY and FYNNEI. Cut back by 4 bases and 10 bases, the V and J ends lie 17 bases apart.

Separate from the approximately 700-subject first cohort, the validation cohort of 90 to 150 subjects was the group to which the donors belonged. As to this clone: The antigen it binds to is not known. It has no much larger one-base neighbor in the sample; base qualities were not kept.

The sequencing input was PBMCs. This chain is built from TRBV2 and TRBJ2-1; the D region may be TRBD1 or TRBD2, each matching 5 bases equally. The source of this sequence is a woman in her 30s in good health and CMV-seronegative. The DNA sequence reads TGTGCCAGCAGTGCCGGGACCACCTCCACCGAGCAGTTCTTC. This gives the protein CASSAGTTSTEQFF.